This T cell receptor (beta chain) stems from a study of cytomegalovirus exposure and HLA in healthy donors. Study outcomes and limitations: The authors later found HLA-associated TCR beta chains more clonally expanded than equally common others. The investigators catalogued 150 to 200 TCR beta chains as cytomegalovirus-associated.

Trimming took off 4 bases at V and 5 bases at J, with 22 bases between the two ends. In germline, CDR1 is SGHDT, CDR2 YYEEEE. The CDR3 is 16 amino acids. Points on this clone: Its antigen is not known.

The PCR made use of 60 Vbeta and 13 Jbeta primers. Assay used: immunoSEQ multiplex PCR; TCRdb lists only in-frame clones, some missing. The sample consists of 150,000 to 200,000 clones, 81% of them appearing once. Sequences were obtained from PBMCs. This receptor was taken from a man aged 35-49 years in good health and CMV-seropositive. This chain joins TRBV5-6 and TRBJ2-7, with a weak D call TRBD2 (5 bases). The CDR3 DNA reads as TGTGCCAGCAGCCGTCGGGGAGTCCGTTCGAAAGACGAGCAGTACTTC. Residues: CASSRRGVRSKDEQYF.